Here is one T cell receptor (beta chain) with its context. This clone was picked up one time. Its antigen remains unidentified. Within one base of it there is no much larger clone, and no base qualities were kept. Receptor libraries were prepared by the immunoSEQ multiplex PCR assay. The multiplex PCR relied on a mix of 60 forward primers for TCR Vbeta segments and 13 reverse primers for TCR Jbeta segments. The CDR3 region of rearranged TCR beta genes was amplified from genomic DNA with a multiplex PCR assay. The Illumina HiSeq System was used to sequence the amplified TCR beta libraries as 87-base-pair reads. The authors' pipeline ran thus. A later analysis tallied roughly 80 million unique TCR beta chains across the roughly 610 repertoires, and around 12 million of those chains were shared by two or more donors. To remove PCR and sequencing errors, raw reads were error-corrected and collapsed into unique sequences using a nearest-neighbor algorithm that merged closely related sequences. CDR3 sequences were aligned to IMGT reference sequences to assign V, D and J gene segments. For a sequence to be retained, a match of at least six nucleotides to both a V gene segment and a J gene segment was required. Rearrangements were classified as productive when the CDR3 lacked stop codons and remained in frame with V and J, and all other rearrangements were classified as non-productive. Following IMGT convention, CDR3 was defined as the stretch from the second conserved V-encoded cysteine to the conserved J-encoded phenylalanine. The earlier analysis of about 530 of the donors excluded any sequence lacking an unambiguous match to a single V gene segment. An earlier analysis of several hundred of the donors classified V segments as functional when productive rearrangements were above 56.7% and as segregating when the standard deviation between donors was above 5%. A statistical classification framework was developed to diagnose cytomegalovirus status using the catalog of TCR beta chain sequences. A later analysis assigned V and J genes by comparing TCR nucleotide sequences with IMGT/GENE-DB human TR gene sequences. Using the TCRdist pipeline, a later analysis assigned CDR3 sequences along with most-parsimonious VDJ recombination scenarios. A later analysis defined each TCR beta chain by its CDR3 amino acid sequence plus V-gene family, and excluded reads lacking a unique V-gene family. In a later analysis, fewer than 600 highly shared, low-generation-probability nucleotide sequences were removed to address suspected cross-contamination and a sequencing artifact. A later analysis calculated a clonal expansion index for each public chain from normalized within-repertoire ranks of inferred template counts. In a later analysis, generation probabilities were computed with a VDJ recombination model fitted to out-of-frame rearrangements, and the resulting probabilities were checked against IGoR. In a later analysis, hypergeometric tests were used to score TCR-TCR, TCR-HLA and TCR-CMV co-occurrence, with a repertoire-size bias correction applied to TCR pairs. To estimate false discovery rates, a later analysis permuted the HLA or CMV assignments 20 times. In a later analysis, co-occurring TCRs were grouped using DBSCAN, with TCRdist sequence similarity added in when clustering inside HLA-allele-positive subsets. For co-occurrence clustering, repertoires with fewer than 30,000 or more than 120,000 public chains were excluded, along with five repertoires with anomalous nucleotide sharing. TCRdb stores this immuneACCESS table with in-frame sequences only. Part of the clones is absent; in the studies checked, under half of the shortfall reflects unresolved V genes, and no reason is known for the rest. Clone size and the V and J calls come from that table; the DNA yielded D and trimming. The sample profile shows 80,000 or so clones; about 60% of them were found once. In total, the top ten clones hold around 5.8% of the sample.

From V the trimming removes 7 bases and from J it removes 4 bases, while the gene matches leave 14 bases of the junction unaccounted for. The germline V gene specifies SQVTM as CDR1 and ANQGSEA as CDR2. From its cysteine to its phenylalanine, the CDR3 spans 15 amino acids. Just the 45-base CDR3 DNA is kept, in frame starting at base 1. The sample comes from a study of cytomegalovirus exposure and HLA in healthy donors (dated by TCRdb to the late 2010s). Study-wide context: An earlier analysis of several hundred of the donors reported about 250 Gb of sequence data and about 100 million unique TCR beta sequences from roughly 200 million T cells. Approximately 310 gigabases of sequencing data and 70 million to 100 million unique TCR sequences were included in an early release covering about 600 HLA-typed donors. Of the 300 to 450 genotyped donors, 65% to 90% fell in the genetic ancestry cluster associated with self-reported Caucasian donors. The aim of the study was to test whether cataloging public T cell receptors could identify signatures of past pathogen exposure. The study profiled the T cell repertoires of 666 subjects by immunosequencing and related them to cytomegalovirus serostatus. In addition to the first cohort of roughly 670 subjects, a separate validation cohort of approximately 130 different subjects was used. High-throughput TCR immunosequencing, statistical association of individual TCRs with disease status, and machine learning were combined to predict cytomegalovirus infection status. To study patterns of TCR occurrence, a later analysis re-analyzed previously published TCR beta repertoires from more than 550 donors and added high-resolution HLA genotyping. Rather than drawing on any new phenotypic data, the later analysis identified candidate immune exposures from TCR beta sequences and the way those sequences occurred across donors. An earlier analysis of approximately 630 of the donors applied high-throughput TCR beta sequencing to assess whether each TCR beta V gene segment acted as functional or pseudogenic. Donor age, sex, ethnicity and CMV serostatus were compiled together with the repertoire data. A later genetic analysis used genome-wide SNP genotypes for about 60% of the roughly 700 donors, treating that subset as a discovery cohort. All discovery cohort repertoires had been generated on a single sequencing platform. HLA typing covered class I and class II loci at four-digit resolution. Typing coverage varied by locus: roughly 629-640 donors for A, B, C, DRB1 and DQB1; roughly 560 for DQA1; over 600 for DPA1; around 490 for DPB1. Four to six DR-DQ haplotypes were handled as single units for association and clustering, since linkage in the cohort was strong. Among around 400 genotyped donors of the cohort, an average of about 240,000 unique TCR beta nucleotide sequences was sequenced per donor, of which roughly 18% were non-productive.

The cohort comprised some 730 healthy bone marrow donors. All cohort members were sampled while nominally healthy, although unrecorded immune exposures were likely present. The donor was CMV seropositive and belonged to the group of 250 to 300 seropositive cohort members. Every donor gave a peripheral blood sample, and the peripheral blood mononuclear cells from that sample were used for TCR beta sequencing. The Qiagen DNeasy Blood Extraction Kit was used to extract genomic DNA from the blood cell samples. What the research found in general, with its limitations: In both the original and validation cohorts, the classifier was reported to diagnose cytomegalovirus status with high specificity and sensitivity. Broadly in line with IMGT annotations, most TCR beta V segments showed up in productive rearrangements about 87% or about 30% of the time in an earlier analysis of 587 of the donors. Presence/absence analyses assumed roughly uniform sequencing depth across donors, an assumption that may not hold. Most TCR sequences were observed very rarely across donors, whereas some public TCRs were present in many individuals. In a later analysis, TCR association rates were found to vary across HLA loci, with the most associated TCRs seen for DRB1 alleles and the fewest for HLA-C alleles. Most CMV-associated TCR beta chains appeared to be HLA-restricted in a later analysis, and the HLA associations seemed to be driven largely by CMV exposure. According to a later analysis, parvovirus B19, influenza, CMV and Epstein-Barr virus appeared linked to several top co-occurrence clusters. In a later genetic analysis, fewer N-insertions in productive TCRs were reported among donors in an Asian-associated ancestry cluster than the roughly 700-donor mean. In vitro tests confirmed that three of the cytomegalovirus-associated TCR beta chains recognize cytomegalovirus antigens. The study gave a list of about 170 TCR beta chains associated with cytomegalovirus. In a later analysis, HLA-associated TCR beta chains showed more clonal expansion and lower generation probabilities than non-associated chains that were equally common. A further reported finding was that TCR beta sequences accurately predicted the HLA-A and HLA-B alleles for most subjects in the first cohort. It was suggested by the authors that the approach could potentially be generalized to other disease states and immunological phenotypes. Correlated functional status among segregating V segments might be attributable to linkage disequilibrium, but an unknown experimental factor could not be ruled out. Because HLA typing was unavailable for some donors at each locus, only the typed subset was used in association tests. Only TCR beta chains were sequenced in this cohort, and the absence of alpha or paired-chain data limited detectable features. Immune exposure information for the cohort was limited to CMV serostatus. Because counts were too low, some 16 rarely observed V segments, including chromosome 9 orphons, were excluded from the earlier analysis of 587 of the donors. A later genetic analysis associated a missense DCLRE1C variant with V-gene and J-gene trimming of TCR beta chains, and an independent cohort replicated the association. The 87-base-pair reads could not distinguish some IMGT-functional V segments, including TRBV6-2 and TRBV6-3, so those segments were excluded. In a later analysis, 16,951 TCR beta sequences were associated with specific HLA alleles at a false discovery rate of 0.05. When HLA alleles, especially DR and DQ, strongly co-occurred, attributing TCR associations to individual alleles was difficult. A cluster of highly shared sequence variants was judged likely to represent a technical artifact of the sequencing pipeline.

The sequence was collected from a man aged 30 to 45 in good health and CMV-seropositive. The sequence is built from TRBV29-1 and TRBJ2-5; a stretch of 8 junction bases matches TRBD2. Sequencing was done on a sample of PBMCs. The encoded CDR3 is CSAMGLEREGETQYF. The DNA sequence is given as TGCAGCGCGATGGGACTAGAAAGAGAAGGAGAGACCCAGTACTTC. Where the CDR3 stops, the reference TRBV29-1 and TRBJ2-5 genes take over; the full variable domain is SAVISQKPSRDICQRGTSLTIQCQVDSQVTMMFWYRQQPGQSLTLIATANQGSEATYESGFVIDKFPISRPNLTFSTLTVSNMSPEDSSIYLCSAMGLEREGETQYFGPGTRLLVL.